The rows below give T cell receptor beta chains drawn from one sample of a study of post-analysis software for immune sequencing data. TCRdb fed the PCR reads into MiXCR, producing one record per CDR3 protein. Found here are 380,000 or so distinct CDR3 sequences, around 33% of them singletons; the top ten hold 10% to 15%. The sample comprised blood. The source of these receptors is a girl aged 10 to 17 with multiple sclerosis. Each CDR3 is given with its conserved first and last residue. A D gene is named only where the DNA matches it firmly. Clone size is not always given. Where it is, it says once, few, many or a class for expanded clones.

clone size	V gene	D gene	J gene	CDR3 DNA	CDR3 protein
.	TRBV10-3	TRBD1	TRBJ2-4	TGTGCCATCAGTGAGTCGGGACAGACCAAAAACATTCAGTACTTC	CAISESGQTKNIQYF
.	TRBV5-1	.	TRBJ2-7	TGCGCCAGCAGCCGGGCCCCCTACGAGCAGTACTTC	CASSRAPYEQYF
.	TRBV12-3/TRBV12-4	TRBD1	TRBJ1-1	TGTGCCAGCAGTCTACGACAGGGGTTGAACACTGAAGCTTTCTTT	CASSLRQGLNTEAFF
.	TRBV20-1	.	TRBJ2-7	TGCAGTGTGGGCGGATCAATTACGCGTTACGAGCAGTACTTC	CSVGGSITRYEQYF
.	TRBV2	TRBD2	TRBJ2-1	TGTGCCAGCAGGGGAAGACTAGCGGAAAGCTCCTACAATGAGCAGTTCTTC	CASRGRLAESSYNEQFF
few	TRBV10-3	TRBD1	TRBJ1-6	TGTGCCATCAGTGGAACCGGGACAGCGAATTCACCCCTCCACTTT	CAISGTGTANSPLHF
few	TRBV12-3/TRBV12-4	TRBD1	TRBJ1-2	TGTGCCAGCAACCTGCAGGGGGCCGGATATGGCTACACCTTC	CASNLQGAGYGYTF
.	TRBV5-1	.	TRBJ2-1	TGCGCCAGCAGCTTGGGGCTGGGCATTGAGCAGTTCTTC	CASSLGLGIEQFF
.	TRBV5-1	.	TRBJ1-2	TGCGCCAGCAGCTTGGAGGGGGAAAAAGGTACGAATGGCTACACCTTC	CASSLEGEKGTNGYTF
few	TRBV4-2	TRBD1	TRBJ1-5	TGTGCCAGCAGCCAACCCGGGACAGGGGACGAAGGACAGCCCCAGCATTTT	CASSQPGTGDEGQPQHF
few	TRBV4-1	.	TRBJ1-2	TGCGCCAGCAGCCACGTAACGGGGAGACGCTTCGACTATGGCTACACCTTC	CASSHVTGRRFDYGYTF
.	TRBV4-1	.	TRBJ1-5	TGCGCCAGCAGCTACGGTGGGGGGAAGACTATAGGCAATCAGCCCCAGCATTTT	CASSYGGGKTIGNQPQHF
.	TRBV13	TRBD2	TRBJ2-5	TGTGCCAGCAGCGGCACGACTAGCTTAGGAGAGACCCAGTACTTC	CASSGTTSLGETQYF
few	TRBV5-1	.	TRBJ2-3	TGCGCCAGCAGCTTGGACCCCTTTTACACAGATACGCAGTATTTT	CASSLDPFYTDTQYF
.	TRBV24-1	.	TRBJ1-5	TGTGCCACCAGTGATATGGGTCAGCCCCAGCATTTT	CATSDMGQPQHF
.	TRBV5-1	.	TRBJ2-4	TGCGCCAGCTGTGGCGGCCTGGGGTATATGGGGCAGTACTTC	CASCGGLGYMGQYF
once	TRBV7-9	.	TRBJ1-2	TGTGCCAGCAGCTTGGAAGTCCCAGGGAAAAGAGACGGCTACACCTTC	CASSLEVPGKRDGYTF
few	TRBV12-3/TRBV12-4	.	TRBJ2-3	TGTGCCAGCAGACGCCGCAGGACTCAGGTAGCAGATACGCAGTATTTT	CASRRRRTQVADTQYF
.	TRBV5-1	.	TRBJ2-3	TGCGCCAGCAGCTTGGGGACAGCGGACTGGTTCACAGATACGCAGTATTTT	CASSLGTADWFTDTQYF
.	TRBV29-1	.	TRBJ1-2	TGCAGCGCCCAGGACGGGTCTAACTATGGCTACACCTTC	CSAQDGSNYGYTF
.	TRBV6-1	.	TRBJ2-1	TGTGCCAGCAGTAAGGACAGAGCCTACTACAATGAGCAGTTCTTC	CASSKDRAYYNEQFF
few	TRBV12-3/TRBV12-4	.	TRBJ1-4	TGTGCCAGCAGGCCAGCCTCTCGGGAGGAAAAACTGTTTTTT	CASRPASREEKLFF
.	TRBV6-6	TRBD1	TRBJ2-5	TGTGCCAGCAGTTTACCGACAGGGCACCAAGAGACCCAGTACTTC	CASSLPTGHQETQYF
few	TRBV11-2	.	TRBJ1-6	TGTGCCAGCAGCTTAGCTACGGGGCGTTTTGATTCACCCCTCCACTTT	CASSLATGRFDSPLHF
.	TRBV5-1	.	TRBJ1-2	TGCGCCAGCTCTCCCGGGACATCCGACTATGGCTACACCTTC	CASSPGTSDYGYTF
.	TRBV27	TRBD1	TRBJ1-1	TGTGCCAGCAGTCGCCGGGACAGGGGGCTCCGATTCATGAACACTGAAGCTTTCTTT	CASSRRDRGLRFMNTEAFF
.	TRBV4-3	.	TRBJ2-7	TGCGCCAGCAGCCAGGTGGGGGTAACCTACGAGCAGTACTTC	CASSQVGVTYEQYF
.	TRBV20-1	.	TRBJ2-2	TGCAGTGCTCCCCTAATGGGCCCCGGGGAGCTGTTTTTT	CSAPLMGPGELFF
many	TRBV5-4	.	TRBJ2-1	TGTGCCAGCAGCTTAGGGGGGGCGGCCTACAATGAGCAGTTCTTC	CASSLGGAAYNEQFF
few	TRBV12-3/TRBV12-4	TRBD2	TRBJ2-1	TGTGCCAGCATTGCAGCGGGGGGGCCGAATGAGCAGTTCTTC	CASIAAGGPNEQFF
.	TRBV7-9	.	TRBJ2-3	TGTGCCAGCAGCGCCCGAGGAGCTGGTGGTGCGCAGTATTTT	CASSARGAGGAQYF
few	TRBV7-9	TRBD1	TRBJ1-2	TGTGCCAGCAGCGCACAGGGGGCAGACTATGGCTACACCTTC	CASSAQGADYGYTF
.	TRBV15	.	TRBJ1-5	TGTGCCACCAGCGGAGGGTATAGGGACGCCAATCAGCCCCAGCATTTT	CATSGGYRDANQPQHF
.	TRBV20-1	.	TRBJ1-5	TGCAGTGCTATTAGGGCGGACAGATCCAATCAGCCCCAGCATTTT	CSAIRADRSNQPQHF